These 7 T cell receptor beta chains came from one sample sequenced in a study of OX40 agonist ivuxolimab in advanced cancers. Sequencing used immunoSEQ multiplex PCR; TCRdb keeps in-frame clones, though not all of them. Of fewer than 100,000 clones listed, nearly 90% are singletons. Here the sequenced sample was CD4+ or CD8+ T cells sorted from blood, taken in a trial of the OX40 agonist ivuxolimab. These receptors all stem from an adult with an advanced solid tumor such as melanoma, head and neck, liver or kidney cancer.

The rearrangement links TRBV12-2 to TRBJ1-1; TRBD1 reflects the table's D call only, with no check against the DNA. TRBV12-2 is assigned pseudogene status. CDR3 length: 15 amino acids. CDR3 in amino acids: CASRFGSGVNTEAFF. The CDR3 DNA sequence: TGTGCAAGTCGCTTCGGTTCAGGGGTGAACACTGAAGCTTTCTTT.

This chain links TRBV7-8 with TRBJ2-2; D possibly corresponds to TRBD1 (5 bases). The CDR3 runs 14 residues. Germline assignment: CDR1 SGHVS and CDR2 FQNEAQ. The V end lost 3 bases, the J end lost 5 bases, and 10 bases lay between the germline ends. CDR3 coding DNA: TGTGCCAGCAGCTTTGGCCCAGGGACCGGGGAGCTGTTTTTT. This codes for CASSFGPGTGELFF.

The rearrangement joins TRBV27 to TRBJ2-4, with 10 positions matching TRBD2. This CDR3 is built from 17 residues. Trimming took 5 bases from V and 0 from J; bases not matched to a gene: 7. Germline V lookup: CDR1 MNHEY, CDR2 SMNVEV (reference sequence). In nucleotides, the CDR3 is TGTGCCAGCAGTCCATTAGCGGGAGGCGTAGCCAAAAACATTCAGTACTTC. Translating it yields CASSPLAGGVAKNIQYF.

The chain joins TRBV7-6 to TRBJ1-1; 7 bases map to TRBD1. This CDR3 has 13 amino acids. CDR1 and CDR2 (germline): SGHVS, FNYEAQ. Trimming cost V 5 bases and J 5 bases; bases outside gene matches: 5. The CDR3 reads CASSPNRGTEAFF. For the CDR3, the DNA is TGTGCCAGCAGCCCAAACAGGGGAACTGAAGCTTTCTTT.

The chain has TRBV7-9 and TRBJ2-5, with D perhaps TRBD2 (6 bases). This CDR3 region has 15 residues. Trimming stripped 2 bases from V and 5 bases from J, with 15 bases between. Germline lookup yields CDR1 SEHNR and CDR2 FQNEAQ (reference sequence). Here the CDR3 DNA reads TGTGCCAGCAGCTTACCGGGGAGGAGACGGGAGACCCAGTACTTC. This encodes CASSLPGRRRETQYF.

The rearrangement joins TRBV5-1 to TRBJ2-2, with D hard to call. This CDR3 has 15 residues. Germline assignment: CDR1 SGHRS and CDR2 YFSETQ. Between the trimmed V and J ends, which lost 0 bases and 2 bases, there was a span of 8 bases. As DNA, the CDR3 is TGCGCCAGCAGCTTGGCGTGGTTTAACACCGGGGAGCTGTTTTTT. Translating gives CASSLAWFNTGELFF. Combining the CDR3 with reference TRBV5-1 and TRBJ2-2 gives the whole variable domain KAGVTQTPRYLIKTRGQQVTLSCSPISGHRSVSWYQQTPGQGLQFLFEYFSETQRNKGNFPGRFSGRQFSNSRSEMNVSTLELGDSALYLCASSLAWFNTGELFFGEGSRLTVL.

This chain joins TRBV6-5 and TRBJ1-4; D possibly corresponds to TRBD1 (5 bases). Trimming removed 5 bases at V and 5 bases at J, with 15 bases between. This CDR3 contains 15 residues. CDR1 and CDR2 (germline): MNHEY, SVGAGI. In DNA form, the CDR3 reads TGTGCCAGCAGTGCCTCAGCAGGGAAAAATGAAAAACTGTTTTTT. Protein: CASSASAGKNEKLFF.